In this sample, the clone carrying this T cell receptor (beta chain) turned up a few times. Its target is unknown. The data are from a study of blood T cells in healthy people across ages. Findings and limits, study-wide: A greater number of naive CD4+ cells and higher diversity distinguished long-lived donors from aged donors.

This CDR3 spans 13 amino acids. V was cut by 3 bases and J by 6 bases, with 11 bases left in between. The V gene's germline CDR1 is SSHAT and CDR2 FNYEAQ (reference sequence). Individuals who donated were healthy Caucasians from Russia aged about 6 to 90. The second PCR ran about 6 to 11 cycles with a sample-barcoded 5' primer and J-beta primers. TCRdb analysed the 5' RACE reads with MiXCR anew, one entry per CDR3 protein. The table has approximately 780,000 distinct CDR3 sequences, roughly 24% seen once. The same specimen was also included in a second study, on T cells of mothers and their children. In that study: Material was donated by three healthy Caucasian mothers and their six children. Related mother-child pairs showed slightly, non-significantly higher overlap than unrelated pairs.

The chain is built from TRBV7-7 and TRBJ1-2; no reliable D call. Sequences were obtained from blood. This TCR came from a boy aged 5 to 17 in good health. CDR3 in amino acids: CASSLGSRDGYTF. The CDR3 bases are TGTGCCAGCAGCTTGGGGTCAAGGGATGGCTACACCTTC.